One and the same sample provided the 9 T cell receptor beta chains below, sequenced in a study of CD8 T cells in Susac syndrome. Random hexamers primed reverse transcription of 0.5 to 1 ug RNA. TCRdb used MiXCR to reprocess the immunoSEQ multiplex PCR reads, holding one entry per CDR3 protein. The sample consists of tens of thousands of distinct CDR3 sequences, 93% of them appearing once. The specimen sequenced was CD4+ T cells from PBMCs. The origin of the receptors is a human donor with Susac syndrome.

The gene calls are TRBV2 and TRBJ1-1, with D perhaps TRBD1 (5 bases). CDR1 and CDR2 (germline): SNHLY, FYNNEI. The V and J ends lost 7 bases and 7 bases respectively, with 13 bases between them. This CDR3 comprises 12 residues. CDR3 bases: TGTGCCAGCACCCAGGGAGGGGATGAAGCTTTCTTT. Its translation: CASTQGGDEAFF. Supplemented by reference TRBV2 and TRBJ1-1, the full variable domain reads EPEVTQTPSHQVTQMGQEVILRCVPISNHLYFYWYRQILGQKVEFLVSFYNNEISEKSEIFDDQFSVERPDGSNFTLKIRSTKLEDSAMYFCASTQGGDEAFFGQGTRLTVV.

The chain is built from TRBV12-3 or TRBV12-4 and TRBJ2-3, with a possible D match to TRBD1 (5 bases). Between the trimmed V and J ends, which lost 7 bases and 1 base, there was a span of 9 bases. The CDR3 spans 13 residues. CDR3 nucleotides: TGTGCCAGCAAGGGGCGCCGCACAGATACGCAGTATTTT. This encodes CASKGRRTDTQYF.

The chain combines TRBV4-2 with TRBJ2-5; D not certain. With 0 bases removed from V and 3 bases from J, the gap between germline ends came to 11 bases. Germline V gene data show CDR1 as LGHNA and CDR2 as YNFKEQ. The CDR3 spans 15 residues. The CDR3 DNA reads TGTGCCAGCAGCCAAGATCTCGTCGCTAAAGAGACCCAGTACTTC. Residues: CASSQDLVAKETQYF.

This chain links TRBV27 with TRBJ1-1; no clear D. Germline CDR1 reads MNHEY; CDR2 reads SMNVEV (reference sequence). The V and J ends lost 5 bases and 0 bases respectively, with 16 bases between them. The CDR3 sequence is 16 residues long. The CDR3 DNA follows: TGTGCCAGCAGTCGGATCCGTCGGGGAATGAACACTGAAGCTTTCTTT. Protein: CASSRIRRGMNTEAFF.

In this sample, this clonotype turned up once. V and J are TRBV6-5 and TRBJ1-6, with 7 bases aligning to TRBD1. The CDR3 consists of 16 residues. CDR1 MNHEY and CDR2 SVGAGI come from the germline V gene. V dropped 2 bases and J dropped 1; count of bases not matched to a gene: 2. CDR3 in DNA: TGTGCCAGCAGTTACATCAGGGGGTCCTATAATTCACCCCTCCACTTT. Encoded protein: CASSYIRGSYNSPLHF.

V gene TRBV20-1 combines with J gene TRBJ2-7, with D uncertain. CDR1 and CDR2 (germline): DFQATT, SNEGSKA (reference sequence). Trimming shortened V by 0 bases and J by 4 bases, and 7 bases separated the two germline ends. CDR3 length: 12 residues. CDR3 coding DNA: TGCAGTGCTAGAGACCCCCCGTACGAGCAGTACTTC. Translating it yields CSARDPPYEQYF.

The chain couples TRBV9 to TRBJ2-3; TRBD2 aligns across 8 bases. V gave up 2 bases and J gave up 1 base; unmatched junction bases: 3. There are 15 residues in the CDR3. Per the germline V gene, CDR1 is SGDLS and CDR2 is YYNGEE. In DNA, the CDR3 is TGTGCCAGCAGCGTGGAAGCGGGGGGCACAGATACGCAGTATTTT. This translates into CASSVEAGGTDTQYF.

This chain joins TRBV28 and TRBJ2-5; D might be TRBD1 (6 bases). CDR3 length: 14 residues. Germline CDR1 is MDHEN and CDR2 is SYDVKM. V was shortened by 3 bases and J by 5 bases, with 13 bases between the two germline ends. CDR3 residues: CASSFPDRKETQYF. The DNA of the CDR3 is TGTGCCAGCAGTTTCCCCGACAGGAAGGAGACCCAGTACTTC.

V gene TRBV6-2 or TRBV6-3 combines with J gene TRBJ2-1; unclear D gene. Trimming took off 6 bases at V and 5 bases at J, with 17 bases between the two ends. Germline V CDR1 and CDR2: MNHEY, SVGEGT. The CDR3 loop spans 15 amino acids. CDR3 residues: CASRSSRVYNNEQFF. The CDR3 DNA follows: TGTGCCAGCAGGAGTTCTAGGGTCTATAACAATGAGCAGTTCTTC.